The sequence of this T cell receptor beta chain was determined in a study of beta chain features in type 1 diabetes. Trimming stripped 3 bases from V and 2 bases from J, with 5 bases between. The CDR3 runs 12 residues. Germline V CDR1 and CDR2: WSHSY, SAAADI. Reverse transcribing all isolated RNA meant expressed TCRB transcripts were sequenced. Sequencing was performed with immunoSEQ multiplex PCR; in TCRdb, only in-frame clones are kept and a portion is missing. The sample has hundreds of thousands of clones; approximately 14% are singletons. Averaging about 0.12 L, one heparinised blood draw came from each individual donor. Every sorted population was more than 95% pure. A note on this clone: Antigen: not known.

Findings and caveats of the study: Healthy donors had naive, central memory and Treg TCRB repertoires that appeared less similar than those seen among patients. Fewer insertions but more deletions were seen at VDJ junctions in type 1 diabetes patients.

Sequenced: naive CD4+ T cells from blood. The source is a man aged 25-45 years in good health. The V gene is TRBV10-2, the J gene TRBJ2-7, with no clear D. The CDR3 is CASSDGAYEQYF. DNA for the CDR3: TGCGCCAGCAGTGATGGTGCCTACGAGCAGTACTTC.